Only a few counts were recorded for the clone carrying this T cell receptor (beta chain). Its antigen is unidentified. Documented time point: week 47, end of study. The study gave 300 ug of mutant IDH1 20-mer peptide per vaccine dose, with topical imiquimod. The V end was cut by 6 bases, the J end by 5 bases, with 8 bases between. The CDR3 totals 12 residues. Per the germline V gene, CDR1 is SNHLY and CDR2 is FYNNEI. The data originate from a study of a mutant IDH1 vaccine in newly diagnosed glioma. Study-wide findings and caveats: Pseudoprogression appeared independent of alterations in top peripheral clonotypes. Immune responses induced by vaccination arose in 93.3% of the patients.

Method: immunoSEQ multiplex PCR; TCRdb's copy keeps in-frame clones and lacks some. Here the sample spans around 60,000 clones, roughly four fifths being singletons. The sample consisted of PBMCs, taken from a glioma patient whose treatment included an IDH1 peptide vaccine. This receptor was obtained from a man aged 25-45 years with glioma. The rearrangement joins TRBV2 to TRBJ1-5, with a weak D call TRBD1 (5 bases). In DNA, the CDR3 is TGTGCCAGCAGCGCGGGGGATCAGCCCCAGCATTTT. Its translation is CASSAGDQPQHF.